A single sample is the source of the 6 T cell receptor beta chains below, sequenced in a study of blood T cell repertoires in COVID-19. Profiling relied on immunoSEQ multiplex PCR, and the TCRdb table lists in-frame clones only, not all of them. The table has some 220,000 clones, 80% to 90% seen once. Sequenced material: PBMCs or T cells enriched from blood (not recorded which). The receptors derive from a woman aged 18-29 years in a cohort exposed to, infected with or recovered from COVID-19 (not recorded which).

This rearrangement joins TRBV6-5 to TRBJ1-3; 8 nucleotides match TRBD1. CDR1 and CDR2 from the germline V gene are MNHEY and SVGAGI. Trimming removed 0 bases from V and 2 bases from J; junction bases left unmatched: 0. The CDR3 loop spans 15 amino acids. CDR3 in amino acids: CASSYSTGAGNTIYF. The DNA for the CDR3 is TGTGCCAGCAGTTACTCGACAGGGGCTGGAAACACCATATATTTT.

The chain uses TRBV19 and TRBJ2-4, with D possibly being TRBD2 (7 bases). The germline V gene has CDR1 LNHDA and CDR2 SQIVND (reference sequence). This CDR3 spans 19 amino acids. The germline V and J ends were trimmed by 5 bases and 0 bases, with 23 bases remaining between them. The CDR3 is CASSQGRGGIDLAKNIQYF. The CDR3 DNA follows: TGTGCCAGTAGTCAGGGGAGGGGAGGAATAGATTTAGCCAAAAACATTCAGTACTTC.

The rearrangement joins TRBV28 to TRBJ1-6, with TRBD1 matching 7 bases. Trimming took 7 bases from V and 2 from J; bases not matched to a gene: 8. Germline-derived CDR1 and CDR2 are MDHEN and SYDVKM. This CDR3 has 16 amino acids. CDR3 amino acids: CASTTLDRAYNSPLHF. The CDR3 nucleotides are TGTGCCAGCACCACTCTAGACAGGGCCTATAATTCACCCCTCCACTTT.

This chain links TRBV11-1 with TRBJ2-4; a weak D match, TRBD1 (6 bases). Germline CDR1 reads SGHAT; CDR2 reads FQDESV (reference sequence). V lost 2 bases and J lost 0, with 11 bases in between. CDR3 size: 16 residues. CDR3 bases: TGTGCCAGCAGCTTACTTACAGGGCCAGCCAAAAACATTCAGTACTTC. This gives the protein CASSLLTGPAKNIQYF.

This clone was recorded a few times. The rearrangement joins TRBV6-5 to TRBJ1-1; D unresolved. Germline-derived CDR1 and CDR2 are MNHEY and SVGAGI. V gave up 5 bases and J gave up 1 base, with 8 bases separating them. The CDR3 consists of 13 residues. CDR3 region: CASSREGNTEAFF. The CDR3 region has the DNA TGTGCCAGCAGTAGGGAGGGGAACACTGAAGCTTTCTTT.

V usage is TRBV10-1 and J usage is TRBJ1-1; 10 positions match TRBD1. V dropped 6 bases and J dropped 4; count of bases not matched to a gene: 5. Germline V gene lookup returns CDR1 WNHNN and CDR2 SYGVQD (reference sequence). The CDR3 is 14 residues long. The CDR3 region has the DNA TGCGCCAGCAGCGGGACAGGGGCGACCACTGAAGCTTTCTTT. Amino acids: CASSGTGATTEAFF.